These 20 T cell receptor beta chains share one sample of origin, sequenced in a study of cytomegalovirus exposure and HLA in healthy donors. Vbeta (60) and Jbeta (13) primers were used in the PCR. Sequencing was performed with immunoSEQ multiplex PCR; in TCRdb, only in-frame clones are kept and a portion is missing. The sample shows about 94,000 clones, around 80% of them seen only once. The sample taken for sequencing was PBMCs. These receptors originate from a woman aged 60-70 years in good health and CMV-seronegative.

This chain uses TRBV10-1 with TRBJ1-5; D not resolved. Germline values: CDR1 WNHNN, CDR2 SYGVQD (reference sequence). V was cut by 7 bases and J by 5 bases, with 15 bases left in between. CDR3 length: 14 residues. In nucleotides, the CDR3 is TGCGCCAGCACGGCTGGGCCAGTATATCAGCCCCAGCATTTT. This encodes CASTAGPVYQPQHF.

The rearrangement uses TRBV7-9 and TRBJ2-5, with 8 bases identical to TRBD1. There are 15 residues in the CDR3. V lost 1 base, J lost 5 bases, and 6 bases stayed unmatched. Germline CDR1 is SEHNR and CDR2 is FQNEAQ (reference sequence). The CDR3 reads CASSLVQGARETQYF. In nucleotides, the CDR3 is TGTGCCAGCAGCTTAGTCCAGGGGGCGCGTGAGACCCAGTACTTC.

The chain uses TRBV28 and TRBJ2-7; 10 nucleotides match TRBD2. With 8 bases clipped from V and 6 bases from J, the junction kept 7 bases outside the gene matches. Germline V gene lookup returns CDR1 MDHEN and CDR2 SYDVKM. This CDR3 has 13 residues. The CDR3 spells CASRSGGGGEQYF. For the CDR3, the DNA is TGTGCCAGCCGCAGCGGGGGGGGAGGCGAGCAGTACTTC.

The genes are TRBV5-1 and TRBJ1-1; D remains unclear. The CDR3 runs to 16 residues. CDR1 is SGHRS, CDR2 YFSETQ, per germline. V dropped 2 bases and J dropped 0 bases, with 14 bases sitting between them. CDR3 region: CASSFGTRQLNTEAFF. CDR3 DNA sequence: TGCGCCAGCAGCTTTGGTACTCGACAACTGAACACTGAAGCTTTCTTT.

This clone was detected only once. The CDR3: CASSPRGTNEKLFF. CDR3 nucleotides: TGCGCCAGCAGCCCAAGGGGGACTAATGAAAAACTGTTTTTT. The chain carries TRBV4-3 and TRBJ1-4; a possible D gene is TRBD1 (6 bases). The germline V gene encodes CDR1 LGHNA and CDR2 YSLEER. V was trimmed by 4 bases and J by 2 bases, leaving 8 bases between them. There are 14 residues in the CDR3.

The V and J genes are TRBV6-1 and TRBJ2-7, with D possibly being TRBD2 (5 bases). The CDR3 totals 14 residues. The germline V gene encodes CDR1 MNHNS and CDR2 SASEGT. Trimming took off 0 bases at V and 3 bases at J, with 9 bases between the two ends. CDR3 amino acids: CASSEAGELYEQYF. The CDR3 nucleotides read TGTGCCAGCAGTGAAGCCGGGGAGCTCTACGAGCAGTACTTC.

The J gene is TRBJ1-1, the V gene TRBV7-8; 7 nucleotides agree with TRBD1. After removal of 0 bases from V and 0 bases from J, the junction contained 10 bases not matched to a gene. CDR3 length: 18 residues. CDR1 and CDR2 (germline): SGHVS, FQNEAQ. CDR3 nucleotides: TGTGCCAGCAGCTTAGCGGCAGGAACAGGGGCCGTGAACACTGAAGCTTTCTTT. Protein sequence: CASSLAAGTGAVNTEAFF.

V gene TRBV6-5 combines with J gene TRBJ2-1, with 11 bases fitting TRBD1. Germline V gene data show CDR1 as MNHEY and CDR2 as SVGAGI. This CDR3 comprises 14 residues. V shed 6 bases and J 4 bases; nucleotides not matched to a gene: 2. DNA for the CDR3: TGTGCCAGCAGCGGACAGGGGGCTTACAATGAGCAGTTCTTC. It encodes CASSGQGAYNEQFF.

On this clone: The junction differs from germline at one of its ends, possibly a read error. The chain joins TRBV7-9 to TRBJ2-7; possible D gene TRBD1, 6 bases. The CDR3 consists of 13 residues. The germline CDR1 and CDR2 sequences are SEHNR and FQNEAQ (reference sequence). The CDR3 reads CASSLETGQPEMF. The CDR3 DNA is TGTGCCAGCAGCTTAGAGACCGGACAGCCCGAGATGTTC.

The CDR3 sequence: CASSSWGEREDLSYEQYF. The CDR3 DNA is TGTGCCAGCAGCTCCTGGGGGGAGCGGGAGGACTTAAGCTACGAGCAGTACTTC. This rearrangement joins TRBV7-2 to TRBJ2-7; the match to TRBD2 covers 9 bases. Trimming removed 4 bases from V and 3 bases from J; junction bases left unmatched: 16. The germline gives CDR1 SGHTA, CDR2 FQGNSA. The CDR3 loop spans 18 amino acids.

The chain recombines TRBV9 with TRBJ1-4; D unclear. This CDR3 has 14 amino acids. Germline CDR1 SGDLS, CDR2 YYNGEE. Trimming cost V 0 bases and J 8 bases, with 11 bases left between them. Written as DNA, the CDR3 is TGTGCCAGCAGCGTAGGTCAAAGAGAGGAAAAACTGTTTTTT. Protein sequence: CASSVGQREEKLFF.

This CDR3 reads CSVLGGVPNTEAFF. CDR3 nucleotide sequence: TGCAGCGTCCTCGGGGGGGTACCGAACACTGAAGCTTTCTTT. The chain employs TRBV29-1 and TRBJ1-1, with a weak D call TRBD1 (5 bases). Germline V lookup: CDR1 SQVTM, CDR2 ANQGSEA. With 6 bases removed from V and 1 base from J, the gap between germline ends came to 15 bases. The CDR3 length is 14 residues.

V gene TRBV6-5 combines with J gene TRBJ2-1; 7 bases match TRBD1. Germline V gives CDR1 MNHEY, CDR2 SVGAGI. Trimming cost V 6 bases and J 8 bases; bases outside gene matches: 13. The CDR3 is 15 residues long. Here the CDR3 reads CASSYRRGIYDEQFF. DNA of the CDR3: TGTGCCAGCAGCTACCGCAGGGGGATCTATGATGAGCAGTTCTTC.

This clone has just one count. The CDR3 nucleotides are TGTGCCACCAGCGGACAGGGGAGGTTAACTAATGAAAAACTGTTTTTT. Its protein product is CATSGQGRLTNEKLFF. The V call is TRBV15, the J call TRBJ1-4; 9 positions agree with TRBD1. The CDR3 runs 16 residues. Per germline, CDR1 LNHNV and CDR2 YYDKDF (reference sequence). Germline trimming cut 5 bases from V and 1 base from J; bases unmatched to any gene: 5.

The rearrangement links TRBV7-9 to TRBJ2-3, with a tentative D call TRBD2 (5 bases). V gave up 1 base and J gave up 3 bases, with 11 bases separating them. Germline V lookup: CDR1 SEHNR, CDR2 FQNEAQ (reference sequence). The length of the CDR3 is 15 residues. CDR3 region: CASSLDEGWTDTQYF. The CDR3 coding sequence is TGTGCCAGCAGCTTAGACGAGGGTTGGACAGATACGCAGTATTTT.

CDR3 DNA sequence: TGTGCCAGCAGCTACCGGACAGGGGGCGATCAGCCCCAGCATTTT. Protein sequence: CASSYRTGGDQPQHF. The chain recombines TRBV7-2 with TRBJ1-5; TRBD1 aligns across 11 bases. The V segment lost 4 bases and the J segment 5 bases; nucleotides outside the gene matches: 4. The CDR3 runs 15 residues. CDR1 SGHTA and CDR2 FQGNSA come from the germline V gene.

V and J are TRBV13 and TRBJ2-1, with 9 nucleotides matching TRBD1. CDR3 length: 15 amino acids. Unmatched junction bases numbered 9, after V lost 7 bases and J lost 5 bases. Germline assignment: CDR1 PRHDT and CDR2 FYEKMQ (reference sequence). The CDR3 DNA sequence: TGTGCCAGCACCCCGGACAGGGGTCGGGACAATGAGCAGTTCTTC. It encodes CASTPDRGRDNEQFF.

Worth noting for this clone: The sample has other DNA sequences that encode this CDR3 too. The rearrangement uses TRBV6-5 and TRBJ2-7; 8 bases align to TRBD1. The CDR3 spans 13 residues. Trimming at V came to 6 bases and at J to 5 bases, leaving 6 bases not matched to a gene. CDR1 is MNHEY, CDR2 SVGAGI, per germline. The CDR3 loop is CASSRTGFHEQYF. CDR3 in DNA: TGTGCCAGCAGCCGGACAGGGTTCCACGAGCAGTACTTC.

The V gene is TRBV11-2, the J gene TRBJ2-7; unclear D gene. Trimming shortened V by 1 base and J by 4 bases, and 2 bases separated the two germline ends. Germline V gene lookup returns CDR1 SGHAT and CDR2 FQNNGV. The CDR3 has 11 residues. The CDR3 DNA reads as TGTGCCAGCAGCTTAGCTTACGAGCAGTACTTC. Amino acid sequence: CASSLAYEQYF.

The chain has TRBV6-5 and TRBJ2-7, with D perhaps TRBD1 (5 bases). The CDR3 consists of 12 residues. V shed 5 bases and J shed 1 base, with 6 bases lying between them. The germline V gene encodes CDR1 MNHEY and CDR2 SVGAGI. CDR3 DNA: TGTGCCAGCAGTCAGGGATCCTACGAGCAGTACTTC. Its protein is CASSQGSYEQYF.